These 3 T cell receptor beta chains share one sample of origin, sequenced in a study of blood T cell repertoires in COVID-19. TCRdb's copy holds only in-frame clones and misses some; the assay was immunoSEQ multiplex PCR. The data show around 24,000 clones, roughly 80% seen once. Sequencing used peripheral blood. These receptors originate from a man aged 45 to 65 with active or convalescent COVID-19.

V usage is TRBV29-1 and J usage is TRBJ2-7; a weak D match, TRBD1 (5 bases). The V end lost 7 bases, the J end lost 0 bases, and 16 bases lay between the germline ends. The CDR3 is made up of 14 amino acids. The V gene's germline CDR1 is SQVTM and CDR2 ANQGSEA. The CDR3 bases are TGCAGCGCCTCAGGGATAAGTAGCTCCTACGAGCAGTACTTC. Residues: CSASGISSSYEQYF.

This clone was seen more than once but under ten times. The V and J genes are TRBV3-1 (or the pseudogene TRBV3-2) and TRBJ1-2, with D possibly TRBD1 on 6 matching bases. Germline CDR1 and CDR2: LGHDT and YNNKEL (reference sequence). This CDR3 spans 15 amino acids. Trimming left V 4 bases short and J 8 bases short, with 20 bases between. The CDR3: CASSPSGDLTGGYTF. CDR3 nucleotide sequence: TGTGCCAGCAGCCCCTCAGGGGACCTCACGGGGGGCTACACCTTC.

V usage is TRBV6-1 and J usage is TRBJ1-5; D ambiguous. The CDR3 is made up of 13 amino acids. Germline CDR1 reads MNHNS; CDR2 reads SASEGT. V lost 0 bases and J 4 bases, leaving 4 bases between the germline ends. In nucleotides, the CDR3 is TGTGCCAGCAGTGAAGCAGAGAATCAGCCCCAGCATTTT. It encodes CASSEAENQPQHF.